Below, 14 T cell receptor beta chains from the same sample are listed, as sequenced in a study of blood T cell repertoires in COVID-19. Clones were sequenced by immunoSEQ multiplex PCR, and TCRdb holds only the in-frame ones, with some missing. The sample holds approximately 250,000 clones, more than 75% seen once. The sample taken for sequencing was peripheral blood. The receptors were gathered from a man aged 40-49 years with active or convalescent COVID-19.

This clone was detected only once. The chain is built from TRBV24-1 and TRBJ2-3; 10 bases are shared with TRBD1. V dropped 5 bases and J dropped 0; count of bases not matched to a gene: 4. The germline V gene has CDR1 KGHDR and CDR2 SFDVKD. This CDR3 has 16 amino acids. Written as DNA, the CDR3 is TGTGCCACCAGTGCGACAGGGGGCCTCAGCACAGATACGCAGTATTTT. This gives the protein CATSATGGLSTDTQYF.

The chain carries TRBV3-1 (or the pseudogene TRBV3-2) and TRBJ1-6, with a weak D call TRBD1 (5 bases). Germline V lookup: CDR1 LGHDT, CDR2 YNNKEL (reference sequence). V was trimmed by 0 bases and J by 8 bases, leaving 5 bases between them. The CDR3 is made up of 13 amino acids. Written as DNA, the CDR3 is TGTGCCAGCAGCCAAGAAGGGGATTCACCCCTCCACTTT. Residues: CASSQEGDSPLHF.

The genes are TRBV7-9 and TRBJ1-2, with TRBD1 identical over 10 bases. CDR3 size: 15 residues. Unmatched junction bases numbered 4, after V lost 0 bases and J lost 6 bases. Germline CDR1 is SEHNR and CDR2 is FQNEAQ (reference sequence). The chain's CDR3 is CASSLARTGGNGYTF. In DNA form, the CDR3 reads TGTGCCAGCAGCTTAGCCCGGACAGGGGGGAATGGCTACACCTTC.

This clone was detected only once. The chain is built from TRBV5-1 and TRBJ1-2; D is perhaps TRBD1 (6 bases). The CDR3 spans 15 residues. Between the trimmed V and J ends, which lost 4 bases and 2 bases, there was a span of 15 bases. Germline values: CDR1 SGHRS, CDR2 YFSETQ. CDR3 sequence reads: CASSPSGGSNYGYTF. CDR3 sequence (DNA): TGCGCCAGCAGCCCCTCGGGGGGCAGCAACTATGGCTACACCTTC.

The chain uses TRBV15 and TRBJ1-4; D is perhaps TRBD1 (6 bases). V shed 8 bases and J shed 1 base, with 14 bases lying between them. There are 15 residues in the CDR3. CDR1 is LNHNV, CDR2 YYDKDF, per germline (reference sequence). The CDR3 DNA follows: TGTGCCACCCGGGACAACTCAATAACTAATGAAAAACTGTTTTTT. Translation gives CATRDNSITNEKLFF.

V usage is TRBV29-1 and J usage is TRBJ1-5, with TRBD1 matching 7 bases. The trim removed 6 bases at V and 5 bases at J, leaving 10 bases unmatched. Germline-derived CDR1 and CDR2 are SQVTM and ANQGSEA. The CDR3 has 14 residues. CDR3: CSVPGTALDQPQHF. The CDR3 bases are TGCAGCGTCCCCGGGACAGCACTGGATCAGCCCCAGCATTTT. Complete variable domain (other parts from reference TRBV29-1 and TRBJ1-5): SAVISQKPSRDICQRGTSLTIQCQVDSQVTMMFWYRQQPGQSLTLIATANQGSEATYESGFVIDKFPISRPNLTFSTLTVSNMSPEDSSIYLCSVPGTALDQPQHFGDGTRLSIL.

The chain has TRBV30 and TRBJ2-7, with 7 bases aligning to TRBD1. This CDR3 contains 14 residues. V trimming: 7 bases; J trimming: 3 bases; junction bases outside the gene matches: 12. Germline values: CDR1 GTSNPN, CDR2 SVGIG (reference sequence). The DNA of the CDR3 is TGTGCCTCCCCGGGGTACAGGGGTGGCTACGAGCAGTACTTC. It codes for CASPGYRGGYEQYF.

CDR3 residues: CASTPDRGFVGYTF. CDR3 DNA: TGTGCCAGTACCCCGGACAGGGGATTTGTTGGCTACACCTTC. The V gene is TRBV19, the J gene TRBJ1-2; 9 nucleotides line up with TRBD1. CDR1 and CDR2 from the germline V gene are LNHDA and SQIVND (reference sequence). There are 14 residues in the CDR3. With V trimmed by 7 bases and J by 7 bases, 10 bases remained unmatched.

This clone is a singleton in its sample. The chain has TRBV19 and TRBJ1-4; a weak D match, TRBD1 (6 bases). The germline V gene has CDR1 LNHDA and CDR2 SQIVND (reference sequence). The CDR3 is 14 amino acids. V was pared by 6 bases and J by 6 bases, with 14 bases between. The CDR3 DNA follows: TGTGCCAGTAGGGAAGACAGGAGGCATGAAAAACTGTTTTTT. Translating gives CASREDRRHEKLFF.

Only a few counts were recorded for this clone. This chain joins TRBV6-1 and TRBJ2-3; perhaps TRBD2 as D (5 bases). The CDR3 has 14 residues. CDR1 and CDR2 (germline): MNHNS, SASEGT. V dropped 3 bases and J dropped 2 bases, with 9 bases sitting between them. CDR3 loop: CASSDMRATDTQYF. The CDR3 bases are TGTGCCAGCAGTGATATGAGGGCCACAGATACGCAGTATTTT.

This clone was counted ten times or more. The chain couples TRBV2 to TRBJ2-1; the D gene is possibly TRBD1 (6 bases). V was pared by 4 bases and J by 7 bases, with 8 bases between. The CDR3 has 12 amino acids. Germline V gene lookup returns CDR1 SNHLY and CDR2 FYNNEI. The CDR3 nucleotides read TGTGCCAGCAGTGTCAGGGGAAATGAGCAGTTCTTC. This gives the protein CASSVRGNEQFF.

The V gene is TRBV20-1, the J gene TRBJ2-5; D possibly corresponds to TRBD2 (5 bases). CDR1 is DFQATT, CDR2 SNEGSKA, per germline (reference sequence). Trimming cost V 6 bases and J 5 bases, with 10 bases left between them. The CDR3 runs to 11 residues. CDR3: CSASTRETQYF. The CDR3 region has the DNA TGCAGTGCCAGCACTAGGGAGACCCAGTACTTC.

This clone came up once. This sequence joins TRBV2 and TRBJ1-6; D possibly corresponds to TRBD1 (6 bases). The germline V and J ends were trimmed by 2 bases and 10 bases, with 15 bases remaining between them. The CDR3 is 15 residues long. From germline, CDR1 is SNHLY and CDR2 FYNNEI. The CDR3 loop is CASSELPTGGSPLHF. DNA for the CDR3: TGTGCCAGCAGTGAACTCCCGACAGGCGGATCACCCCTCCACTTT.

V is TRBV19 and J is TRBJ1-2; possibly TRBD1 for D (6 bases). Looked up from germline, CDR1 is LNHDA and CDR2 is SQIVND (reference sequence). The CDR3 spans 12 residues. With 3 bases removed from V and 6 bases from J, the gap between germline ends came to 8 bases. CDR3 sequence: CASSITGHGYTF. The CDR3 DNA sequence: TGTGCCAGTAGTATTACAGGGCATGGCTACACCTTC.